This entry is about one T cell receptor (beta chain). Antigen unknown. The CDR3 is 14 amino acids. The germline gives CDR1 SEHNR, CDR2 FQNEAQ (reference sequence). Trimming left V 5 bases short and J 10 bases short, with 18 bases between. This sample stems from a study of post-analysis software for immune sequencing data. In the study overall: Several disease courses (relapsing-remitting, secondary progressive and progressive-relapsing) of multiple sclerosis were included.

Unique-molecular-identifier-tagged TCR beta cDNA libraries were used. In TCRdb, the PCR reads were re-called with MiXCR into one record per CDR3 protein. The table includes roughly 800,000 distinct CDR3 sequences, roughly 29% detected once. Findings and caveats of the study: A few TRBV segments were significantly more frequent in patients than in controls. TRBV5-6, TRBV5-1 and TRBV20-1 were among these segments. Pronounced co-clustering by F measure was evident among identically batched samples.

The source of this sequence is a girl aged 10-17 years with multiple sclerosis. The sample was blood. This chain uses TRBV7-9 with TRBJ2-1; a weak D match, TRBD1 (5 bases). The CDR3 is CASSQPRGIGEQFF. For the CDR3, the DNA is TGTGCCAGCAGCCAACCAAGGGGAATCGGGGAGCAGTTCTTC.